Following are 24 T cell receptor beta chains from one sample sequenced in a study of shared clonotypes between healthy human individuals. Clones were read by immunoSEQ multiplex PCR, and TCRdb kept only the in-frame ones, dropping some. The sample shows 1,400,000 or so clones, just under 99% of them seen only once. Sequencing input: naive CD4+ T cells sorted from blood. Sample subset: CD45RA+ positively selected. These receptors all stem from a young man in good health.

Here the CDR3 DNA reads TGTGCCAGCGTGGGCCCCTACAATGAGCAGTTCTTC. Its translation is CASVGPYNEQFF. The rearrangement links TRBV28 to TRBJ2-1; no clear D. In germline, CDR1 is MDHEN, CDR2 SYDVKM. The CDR3 totals 12 residues. Trimming left V 8 bases short and J 2 bases short, with 7 bases between.

The chain uses TRBV5-1 and TRBJ1-2, with D tentatively TRBD1 (6 bases). V was shortened by 4 bases and J by 0 bases, with 10 bases between the two germline ends. The CDR3 length is 14 residues. In germline, CDR1 is SGHRS, CDR2 YFSETQ. CDR3: CASSPDSANYGYTF. As DNA, the CDR3 is TGCGCCAGCAGCCCGGACAGCGCTAACTATGGCTACACCTTC.

The genes are TRBV2 and TRBJ1-4, with D possibly being TRBD1 (6 bases). The CDR3 has 14 amino acids. The V and J ends lost 8 bases and 8 bases respectively, with 18 bases between them. The germline V gene encodes CDR1 SNHLY and CDR2 FYNNEI. CDR3 region: CASLLRGAGEKLFF. CDR3 sequence (DNA): TGTGCCAGCCTACTCCGGGGGGCTGGAGAAAAACTGTTTTTT. Combining the CDR3 with reference TRBV2 and TRBJ1-4 gives the whole variable domain EPEVTQTPSHQVTQMGQEVILRCVPISNHLYFYWYRQILGQKVEFLVSFYNNEISEKSEIFDDQFSVERPDGSNFTLKIRSTKLEDSAMYFCASLLRGAGEKLFFGSGTQLSVL.

V usage is TRBV5-1 and J usage is TRBJ2-2; D ambiguous. This CDR3 contains 10 residues. Germline V gene data show CDR1 as SGHRS and CDR2 as YFSETQ. The V and J ends lost 10 bases and 6 bases respectively, with 7 bases between them. CDR3 protein: CASRAGELFF. CDR3 sequence (DNA): TGCGCCTCCCGAGCCGGGGAGCTGTTTTTT.

Comments on this clone: The same CDR3 also results from other DNA sequences found in this sample. V and J are TRBV7-9 and TRBJ2-2; D not resolved. The CDR3 totals 11 residues. Germline V gives CDR1 SEHNR, CDR2 FQNEAQ (reference sequence). The ends were cut back, 3 bases at V and 6 bases at J, with 2 bases in the middle. The CDR3 bases are TGTGCCAGCAGCTTCGCCGGGGAGCTGTTTTTT. Protein product: CASSFAGELFF.

The V and J genes are TRBV18 and TRBJ2-7, with D possibly being TRBD1 (6 bases). Trimming took off 3 bases at V and 6 bases at J, with 18 bases between the two ends. CDR1 is KGHSH and CDR2 is LQKENI in the germline V gene. This CDR3 has 15 amino acids. CDR3 protein: CASSPQQGFSGEQYF. The CDR3 bases are TGTGCCAGCTCACCTCAACAGGGTTTTTCGGGCGAGCAGTACTTC.

The genes are TRBV11-1 and TRBJ1-2, with D unresolved. Trimming stripped 1 base from V and 6 bases from J, with 15 bases between. The CDR3 sequence is 15 residues long. Germline V gene lookup returns CDR1 SGHAT and CDR2 FQDESV (reference sequence). CDR3 DNA: TGTGCCAGCAGCTTAGATGGGGTACGGTCGGATGGCTACACCTTC. Amino acid sequence: CASSLDGVRSDGYTF.

The chain has TRBV29-1 and TRBJ1-1; 10 nucleotides agree with TRBD1. The CDR3 runs to 14 residues. Germline V gene lookup returns CDR1 SQVTM and CDR2 ANQGSEA. With V trimmed by 5 bases and J by 5 bases, 8 bases remained unmatched. In DNA, the CDR3 is TGCAGCGTTCGGACAGGGGGATCGGAAACTGAAGCTTTCTTT. Amino acid sequence: CSVRTGGSETEAFF.

A single count supports this clone. The chain employs TRBV7-9 and TRBJ2-1; D ambiguous. The CDR3 contains 12 residues. V gave up 5 bases and J gave up 12 bases, with 14 bases separating them. Germline lookup yields CDR1 SEHNR and CDR2 FQNEAQ (reference sequence). The CDR3: CASSAPARLQFF. The CDR3 nucleotides read TGTGCCAGCAGCGCCCCTGCGCGGTTGCAGTTCTTC.

On this clone: This CDR3 is also generated by other DNA sequences in the sample. V usage is TRBV6-1 and J usage is TRBJ2-1, with no clear D. Trimming took 1 base from V and 9 from J, leaving 7 bases between them. CDR3 size: 12 residues. Germline loops: CDR1 MNHNS, CDR2 SASEGT. CDR3 region: CASSEEWGEQFF. In DNA, the CDR3 is TGTGCCAGCAGTGAAGAATGGGGTGAGCAGTTCTTC.

The CDR3, as DNA: TGCGCCAGCAGCGATATTAGCGGCAATGAGCAGTTCTTC. Amino acids: CASSDISGNEQFF. The chain carries TRBV5-1 and TRBJ2-1; D is possibly TRBD2 (6 bases). The CDR3 is made up of 13 amino acids. Germline assignment: CDR1 SGHRS and CDR2 YFSETQ. V lost 4 bases to trimming and J lost 6 bases, with 11 bases between them.

The chain uses TRBV18 and TRBJ2-1; D perhaps matches TRBD2 (6 bases). CDR3 size: 16 residues. Trimming pared 7 bases from V and 5 bases from J, leaving 21 bases between. Germline V lookup: CDR1 KGHSH, CDR2 LQKENI. CDR3 protein: CASLRGGRGFDNEQFF. The CDR3 nucleotides read TGTGCCAGCTTGCGGGGCGGTCGGGGCTTTGACAATGAGCAGTTCTTC.

The chain employs TRBV5-6 and TRBJ2-1; 11 nucleotides match TRBD2. Trimming removed 1 base from V and 3 bases from J; junction bases left unmatched: 3. Looked up from germline, CDR1 is SGHDT and CDR2 is YYEEEE. The CDR3 consists of 16 residues. The CDR3 loop reads CASSLRTSGFYNEQFF. CDR3 sequence (DNA): TGTGCCAGCAGCTTGAGGACTAGCGGGTTCTACAATGAGCAGTTCTTC.

The V call is TRBV5-1, the J call TRBJ2-7; no clear D gene. Germline-derived CDR1 and CDR2 are SGHRS and YFSETQ. Trimming pared 4 bases from V and 2 bases from J, leaving 13 bases between. The CDR3 sequence is 14 residues long. CDR3 in amino acids: CASSPNPQPYEQYF. DNA for the CDR3: TGCGCCAGCAGCCCTAATCCCCAACCCTACGAGCAGTACTTC. The whole variable domain, remainder taken from reference TRBV5-1 and TRBJ2-7, is KAGVTQTPRYLIKTRGQQVTLSCSPISGHRSVSWYQQTPGQGLQFLFEYFSETQRNKGNFPGRFSGRQFSNSRSEMNVSTLELGDSALYLCASSPNPQPYEQYFGPGTRLTVT.

The V call is TRBV20-1, the J call TRBJ2-1, with no clear D. Trimming took 4 bases from V and 7 from J, leaving 8 bases between them. The CDR3 totals 11 residues. Germline-derived CDR1 and CDR2 are DFQATT and SNEGSKA (reference sequence). DNA for the CDR3: TGCAGTGCTACCCAGCTAAATGAGCAGTTCTTC. Its protein product is CSATQLNEQFF.

J is TRBJ2-3 and V is TRBV7-2; the match to TRBD1 covers 8 bases. The germline V gene encodes CDR1 SGHTA and CDR2 FQGNSA. The J segment lost 4 bases and the V segment lost 2 bases, leaving 8 bases of the junction unmatched. CDR3 length: 16 residues. The CDR3: CASSLTTGGHPDTQYF. CDR3 sequence (DNA): TGTGCCAGCAGCTTAACCACAGGGGGGCACCCAGATACGCAGTATTTT. The entire variable domain, with the rest obtained from reference TRBV7-2 and TRBJ2-3, is as follows: GAGVSQSPSNKVTEKGKDVELRCDPISGHTALYWYRQSLGQGLEFLIYFQGNSAPDKSGLPSDRFSAERTGGSVSTLTIQRTQQEDSAVYLCASSLTTGGHPDTQYFGPGTRLTVL.

As regards this clone: Compared with germline, one end of the junction differs, possibly owing to a read error. This rearrangement joins TRBV5-4 to TRBJ2-7, with D perhaps TRBD1 (5 bases). The CDR3 has 13 amino acids. Per the germline V gene, CDR1 is SGHNT and CDR2 is YYREEE (reference sequence). This CDR3 is CASSFHYGAGAVF. In DNA form, the CDR3 reads TGTGCCAGCAGCTTTCATTATGGGGCTGGGGCGGTCTTC.

The chain has TRBV19 and TRBJ2-2, with 12 nucleotides matching TRBD2. This CDR3 is 15 amino acids long. Germline loops: CDR1 LNHDA, CDR2 SQIVND (reference sequence). Trimming removed 5 bases from V and 6 bases from J; junction bases left unmatched: 4. The CDR3 DNA sequence: TGTGCCAGTAGTTTTCTAGCGGGAGGGCCCGGGGAGCTGTTTTTT. Protein: CASSFLAGGPGELFF.

V is TRBV5-1 and J is TRBJ2-7; 9 nucleotides match TRBD1. This CDR3 is 14 amino acids long. The V and J ends lost 4 bases and 6 bases, in that order; junction bases with no gene match: 8. Per the germline V gene, CDR1 is SGHRS and CDR2 is YFSETQ. CDR3 DNA: TGCGCCAGCAGCGCGGGACAGGGCGCGGGCGAGCAGTACTTC. This sequence encodes CASSAGQGAGEQYF.

This chain links TRBV19 with TRBJ2-7; D may be TRBD2 (6 bases). V gave up 1 base and J gave up 2 bases, with 15 bases separating them. The CDR3 is made up of 16 amino acids. The germline gives CDR1 LNHDA, CDR2 SQIVND (reference sequence). The CDR3 nucleotides are TGTGCCAGTAGTATAGTGTTCGGGGGTGGGACCTACGAGCAGTACTTC. Its protein product is CASSIVFGGGTYEQYF. Full variable domain (remainder filled in from reference TRBV19 and TRBJ2-7): DGGITQSPKYLFRKEGQNVTLSCEQNLNHDAMYWYRQDPGQGLRLIYYSQIVNDFQKGDIAEGYSVSREKKESFPLTVTSAQKNPTAFYLCASSIVFGGGTYEQYFGPGTRLTVT.

V usage is TRBV27 and J usage is TRBJ2-7; 14 positions agree with TRBD2. Germline values: CDR1 MNHEY, CDR2 SMNVEV (reference sequence). The J segment lost 5 bases and the V segment lost 2 bases, leaving 8 bases of the junction unmatched. This CDR3 comprises 17 residues. The CDR3 nucleotides are TGTGCCAGCAGTTTACGGGGGACTAGCGGGAGTCTCCACGAGCAGTACTTC. Residues: CASSLRGTSGSLHEQYF.

The CDR3 region is CASSQDPTSDTQYF. The CDR3 bases are TGCGCCAGCAGCCAAGATCCGACTAGCGATACGCAGTATTTT. The rearrangement joins TRBV4-3 to TRBJ2-3; 7 nucleotides line up with TRBD2. Germline assignment: CDR1 LGHNA and CDR2 YSLEER. With V trimmed by 0 bases and J by 6 bases, 3 bases remained unmatched. The CDR3 extends over 14 amino acids.

The genes are TRBV5-1 and TRBJ2-2; a weak D match, TRBD1 (6 bases). V was clipped by 7 bases and J by 4 bases, with 14 bases between them. Germline V CDR1 and CDR2: SGHRS, YFSETQ. This CDR3 has 14 residues. The DNA for the CDR3 is TGCGCCAGCCGCCATCAGGGGTCCACCGGGGAGCTGTTTTTT. It encodes CASRHQGSTGELFF.

The CDR3 DNA follows: TGTGCCAGCAGTGAAGTACTAGCGGGAGGGGGGAAAAGCACAGATACGCAGTATTTT. This encodes CASSEVLAGGGKSTDTQYF. This chain uses TRBV2 with TRBJ2-3; TRBD2 agrees at 13 bases. Per germline, CDR1 SNHLY and CDR2 FYNNEI. This CDR3 has 19 amino acids. The V segment lost 1 base and the J segment 0 bases; nucleotides outside the gene matches: 7. The complete variable domain, with remaining parts taken from reference TRBV2 and TRBJ2-3, reads EPEVTQTPSHQVTQMGQEVILRCVPISNHLYFYWYRQILGQKVEFLVSFYNNEISEKSEIFDDQFSVERPDGSNFTLKIRSTKLEDSAMYFCASSEVLAGGGKSTDTQYFGPGTRLTVL.